This passage covers 25 T cell receptor beta chains from one sample sequenced in a study of long-term antiretroviral therapy in people with HIV. An immunoSEQ assay, version v3.0, was performed at survey level. Profiled with immunoSEQ multiplex PCR; TCRdb holds only in-frame clones, not every one. The sample yields 23,000 or so clones, around 83% seen once. The input for sequencing was unsorted PBMCs, taken 0.4 years after starting antiretroviral therapy. The receptor set was obtained from a man aged 50 to 59 with HIV.

The genes are TRBV18 and TRBJ1-1; TRBD1 matches at 9 bases. This CDR3 has 14 amino acids. V lost 3 bases and J lost 1; bases outside the gene matches: 0. Germline CDR1 is KGHSH and CDR2 is LQKENI. CDR3 sequence (DNA): TGTGCCAGCTCACCGGGACAGGGGAACACTGAAGCTTTCTTT. This sequence encodes CASSPGQGNTEAFF.

The rearrangement joins TRBV4-2 to TRBJ2-7, with D unresolved. The CDR3 contains 13 residues. Germline V gene lookup returns CDR1 LGHNA and CDR2 YNFKEQ. The ends were cut back, 0 bases at V and 4 bases at J, with 7 bases in the middle. In DNA form, the CDR3 reads TGTGCCAGCAGCCAAGAAAGGCGGTACGAGCAGTACTTC. It codes for CASSQERRYEQYF.

This rearrangement joins TRBV7-2 to TRBJ1-6; unclear D gene. The germline CDR1 and CDR2 sequences are SGHTA and FQGNSA. The length of the CDR3 is 16 residues. Trimming cost V 1 base and J 9 bases, with 16 bases left between them. As DNA, the CDR3 is TGTGCCAGCAGCTTAGTACCCTCGGAGTTACGTTCACCCCTCCACTTT. Amino acid sequence: CASSLVPSELRSPLHF.

The chain couples TRBV7-2 to TRBJ1-2; TRBD1 agrees at 9 bases. The V segment lost 2 bases and the J segment 2 bases; nucleotides outside the gene matches: 12. Germline CDR1 SGHTA, CDR2 FQGNSA. The CDR3 has 18 residues. The CDR3 DNA sequence: TGTGCCAGCAGCTTAAGCCGGGACAGGGCGCCAAAAAACTATGGCTACACCTTC. Its protein is CASSLSRDRAPKNYGYTF.

The J gene is TRBJ2-3, the V gene TRBV7-2; 15 bases line up with TRBD2. V was pared by 5 bases and J by 5 bases, with 5 bases of the junction left unmatched. The CDR3 spans 16 residues. CDR1 and CDR2 from the germline V gene are SGHTA and FQGNSA. CDR3 sequence reads: CASSRGTSGGQDTQYF. For the CDR3, the DNA is TGTGCCAGCAGCCGGGGGACTAGCGGGGGGCAAGATACGCAGTATTTT. The complete variable domain, with remaining parts taken from reference TRBV7-2 and TRBJ2-3, reads GAGVSQSPSNKVTEKGKDVELRCDPISGHTALYWYRQSLGQGLEFLIYFQGNSAPDKSGLPSDRFSAERTGGSVSTLTIQRTQQEDSAVYLCASSRGTSGGQDTQYFGPGTRLTVL.

The V and J genes are TRBV4-1 and TRBJ2-1, with a tentative D call TRBD2 (7 bases). Germline values: CDR1 MGHRA, CDR2 YSYEKL. CDR3 length: 18 amino acids. V was trimmed by 4 bases and J by 5 bases, leaving 24 bases between them. The CDR3 is CASSRQLGGREGNNEQFF. CDR3 sequence (DNA): TGCGCCAGCAGCCGCCAATTAGGGGGGAGGGAGGGGAACAATGAGCAGTTCTTC.

The chain joins TRBV14 to TRBJ1-2; D remains ambiguous. Trimming took 4 bases from V and 8 from J, leaving 20 bases between them. Germline V CDR1 and CDR2: SGHDN, FVKESK. The length of the CDR3 is 15 residues. This chain's CDR3 is CASSPGEGVLYGYTF. CDR3 in DNA: TGTGCCAGCAGCCCCGGGGAGGGAGTATTATACGGCTACACCTTC.

The V call is TRBV7-8, the J call TRBJ1-4; D remains unclear. Looked up from germline, CDR1 is SGHVS and CDR2 is FQNEAQ. This CDR3 contains 14 residues. V lost 7 bases and J lost 8, with 17 bases in between. CDR3 DNA: TGTGCCAGCACAGGCGGCCGCAGCAAAGAAAAACTGTTTTTT. Its translation is CASTGGRSKEKLFF.

This rearrangement joins TRBV18 to TRBJ1-1; D not resolved. V dropped 5 bases and J dropped 3 bases, with 19 bases sitting between them. The CDR3 is 16 residues long. CDR1 is KGHSH, CDR2 LQKENI, per germline. CDR3 in amino acids: CASSFRQGLWDTEAFF. The DNA for the CDR3 is TGTGCCAGCTCATTTCGACAAGGGCTATGGGACACTGAAGCTTTCTTT.

The chain uses TRBV21-1 and TRBJ2-5; the table's D call, TRBD2, has no DNA check behind it. TRBV21-1 is shown as a pseudogene. The CDR3 consists of 14 residues. CDR3 in DNA: TGTGCCAGCAGCAAAGCGCGGTTCCAAGAGACCCAGTACTTC. This gives the protein CASSKARFQETQYF.

This chain links TRBV7-2 with TRBJ1-3; perhaps TRBD1 as D (5 bases). Per the germline V gene, CDR1 is SGHTA and CDR2 is FQGNSA. There are 16 residues in the CDR3. V was pared by 5 bases and J by 0 bases, with 14 bases between. The CDR3 DNA sequence: TGTGCCAGCAGCCTTAGACAGACGTCCTCTGGAAACACCATATATTTT. Translated, it gives CASSLRQTSSGNTIYF.

The V and J genes are TRBV11-2 and TRBJ2-5; either TRBD1 or TRBD2 may fit D (5 bases each). Germline assignment: CDR1 SGHAT and CDR2 FQNNGV. The CDR3 is 15 amino acids. Trimming took off 2 bases at V and 5 bases at J, with 15 bases between the two ends. The CDR3 DNA reads as TGTGCCAGCAGCTTAAATCGCGGCAGGGACGAGACCCAGTACTTC. It is translated as CASSLNRGRDETQYF.

This clone was counted once. V and J are TRBV6-5 and TRBJ2-7; the D gene is possibly TRBD1 (6 bases). The V end was cut by 6 bases, the J end by 5 bases, with 11 bases between. The CDR3 extends over 12 amino acids. Looked up from germline, CDR1 is MNHEY and CDR2 is SVGAGI. The CDR3 nucleotides read TGTGCCAGCAGGCCCGCAGGGGACGAGCAGTACTTC. This gives the protein CASRPAGDEQYF.

Written as DNA, the CDR3 is TGTGCCAGCAGTGAAGCGGCCTTGGGACAGGGGGCAGGAGGGGTTGAAAAACTGTTTTTT. Protein: CASSEAALGQGAGGVEKLFF. The chain has TRBV2 and TRBJ1-4, with 12 bases matching TRBD1. CDR1 SNHLY and CDR2 FYNNEI come from the germline V gene. V shed 0 bases, J shed 7 bases, and the junction held 15 bases outside the gene matches. This CDR3 is 20 amino acids long.

The chain joins TRBV5-1 to TRBJ1-4; D call uncertain. Germline V gene lookup returns CDR1 SGHRS and CDR2 YFSETQ. The CDR3 sequence is 14 residues long. V was shortened by 0 bases and J by 11 bases, with 14 bases between the two germline ends. CDR3 protein: CASSLEGTPGKLFF. The CDR3 nucleotides read TGCGCCAGCAGCTTGGAGGGAACCCCGGGGAAACTGTTTTTT.

This chain uses TRBV6-1 with TRBJ1-2; 8 bases align to TRBD1. CDR3 length equals 14 residues. V gave up 3 bases and J gave up 3 bases; unmatched junction bases: 3. Germline V CDR1 and CDR2: MNHNS, SASEGT. The CDR3 bases are TGTGCCAGCAGTGACTCAGGGGGCGACTATGGCTACACCTTC. Amino acids: CASSDSGGDYGYTF.

The J gene is TRBJ1-5, the V gene TRBV28, with D unresolved. Looked up from germline, CDR1 is MDHEN and CDR2 is SYDVKM. The germline V and J ends were trimmed by 8 bases and 5 bases, with 16 bases remaining between them. This CDR3 is 14 amino acids long. The CDR3 reads CASRALVGYQPQHF. The CDR3 nucleotides are TGTGCCAGCCGGGCTTTAGTCGGGTATCAGCCCCAGCATTTT.

This clone came up once. The chain uses TRBV5-4 and TRBJ1-1; D may be TRBD1 (6 bases). Trimming took 3 bases from V and 4 from J, leaving 10 bases between them. The CDR3 runs 13 residues. The V gene's germline CDR1 is SGHNT and CDR2 YYREEE (reference sequence). In nucleotides, the CDR3 is TGTGCCAGCAGCTCCCAGGGGCGCACTGAAGCTTTCTTT. Protein product: CASSSQGRTEAFF.

The rearrangement uses TRBV28 and TRBJ1-1, with D tentatively TRBD1 (6 bases). The CDR3 covers 14 residues. With 2 bases removed from V and 5 bases from J, the gap between germline ends came to 12 bases. Germline values: CDR1 MDHEN, CDR2 SYDVKM. The CDR3 spells CASSLRGYRTEAFF. For the CDR3, the DNA is TGTGCCAGCAGTTTAAGGGGGTATCGGACTGAAGCTTTCTTT.

The V call is TRBV19, the J call TRBJ1-2; 9 nucleotides match TRBD1. Germline trimming cut 4 bases from V and 3 bases from J; bases unmatched to any gene: 12. This CDR3 contains 17 residues. Germline V gene data show CDR1 as LNHDA and CDR2 as SQIVND (reference sequence). The CDR3 DNA reads TGTGCCAGTAGTACGGGACAGGGTTATTGGTCGGACTATGGCTACACCTTC. Translated, it gives CASSTGQGYWSDYGYTF.

The rearrangement joins TRBV20-1 to TRBJ1-2; D is undetermined. V was cut by 7 bases and J by 4 bases, with 10 bases left in between. The CDR3 runs to 11 residues. Germline CDR1 is DFQATT and CDR2 is SNEGSKA (reference sequence). The CDR3 DNA reads as TGCAGTGGTCCGGGGTCCTATGGCTACACCTTC. Amino acids: CSGPGSYGYTF.

V is TRBV7-2 and J is TRBJ2-2; D remains ambiguous. Trimming took off 2 bases at V and 6 bases at J, with 10 bases between the two ends. Looked up from germline, CDR1 is SGHTA and CDR2 is FQGNSA. This CDR3 region has 14 residues. DNA for the CDR3: TGTGCCAGCAGCTTACTGTGGACCGCCGGGGAGCTGTTTTTT. It is translated as CASSLLWTAGELFF.

This clone has more than one count but fewer than ten. The rearrangement uses TRBV6-1 and TRBJ2-2, with D possibly TRBD2 on 5 matching bases. The germline V gene has CDR1 MNHNS and CDR2 SASEGT. V shed 7 bases and J shed 5 bases, with 14 bases lying between them. This CDR3 region has 14 residues. The DNA of the CDR3 is TGTGCCAGCAATGAGGGTTTAGGGACCGGGGAGCTGTTTTTT. It codes for CASNEGLGTGELFF.

This clone was seen a single time. This sequence joins TRBV11-2 and TRBJ2-5; D possibly matches TRBD1 or TRBD2 (5 bases each). Germline-derived CDR1 and CDR2 are SGHAT and FQNNGV. Trimming removed 5 bases at V and 1 base at J, with 14 bases between. This CDR3 has 15 residues. The CDR3 bases are TGTGCCAGCAGCCTGGGGGACCGCCTCCAAGAGACCCAGTACTTC. Its translation is CASSLGDRLQETQYF.

V gene TRBV4-3 combines with J gene TRBJ2-2; 7 bases match TRBD2. V lost 4 bases, J lost 5 bases, and 13 bases stayed unmatched. CDR1 and CDR2 (germline): LGHNA, YSLEER. The CDR3 is made up of 17 amino acids. The CDR3 is CASSRFLTGGGTGELFF. The CDR3 DNA follows: TGCGCCAGCAGCCGATTCCTAACGGGAGGTGGTACCGGGGAGCTGTTTTTT.